The source of this T cell receptor (beta chain) is a study of post-analysis software for immune sequencing data. Study-level points and caveats: Patients showed TRBV5-6, TRBV5-1 and TRBV20-1 among a few TRBV segments more frequent than in controls.

The table lists this clonotype with a few counts. Its matching antigen is unknown. The TCR beta cDNA libraries contained unique molecular identifiers. It was from roughly 1 to 10 million T cells that about half a million cDNA molecules came. TCRdb reprocessed the PCR reads via MiXCR and lists one record per CDR3 protein. The sample records 400,000 to 500,000 distinct CDR3 sequences, about 40% being singletons. This CDR3 comprises 15 residues. Germline V gene data show CDR1 as SGHRS and CDR2 as YFSETQ. The V gene lost 0 bases and the J gene lost 8 bases, with 12 bases spanning the gap. This chain links TRBV5-1 with TRBJ1-6, with no clear D. This clonotype originated in a girl aged 2 to 10 with multiple sclerosis. What was sequenced was blood. CDR3: CASSLDSARYSPLHF. The CDR3 nucleotides are TGCGCCAGCAGCTTGGATTCGGCTCGCTATTCACCCCTCCACTTT.